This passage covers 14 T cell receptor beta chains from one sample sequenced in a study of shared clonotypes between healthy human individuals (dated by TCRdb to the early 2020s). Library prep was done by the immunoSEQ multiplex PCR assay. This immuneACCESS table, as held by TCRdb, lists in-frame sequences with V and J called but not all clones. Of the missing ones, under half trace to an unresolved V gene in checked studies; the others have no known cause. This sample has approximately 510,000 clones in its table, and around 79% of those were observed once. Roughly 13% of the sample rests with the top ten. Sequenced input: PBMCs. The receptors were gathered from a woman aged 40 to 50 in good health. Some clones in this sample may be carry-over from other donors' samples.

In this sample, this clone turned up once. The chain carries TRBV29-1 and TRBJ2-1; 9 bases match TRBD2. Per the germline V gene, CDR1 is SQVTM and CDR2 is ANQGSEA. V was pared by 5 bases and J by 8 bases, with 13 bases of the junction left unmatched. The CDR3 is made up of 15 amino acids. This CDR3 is CSVPSGGRARYEQFF. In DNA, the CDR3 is TGCAGCGTTCCCTCGGGCGGGAGGGCCCGTTATGAGCAGTTCTTC.

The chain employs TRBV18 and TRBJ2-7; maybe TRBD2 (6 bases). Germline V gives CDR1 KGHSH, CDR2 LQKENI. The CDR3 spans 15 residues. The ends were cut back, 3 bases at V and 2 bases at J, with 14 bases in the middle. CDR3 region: CASSPLPGVAYEQYF. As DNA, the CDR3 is TGTGCCAGCTCACCCTTGCCGGGGGTGGCCTACGAGCAGTACTTC.

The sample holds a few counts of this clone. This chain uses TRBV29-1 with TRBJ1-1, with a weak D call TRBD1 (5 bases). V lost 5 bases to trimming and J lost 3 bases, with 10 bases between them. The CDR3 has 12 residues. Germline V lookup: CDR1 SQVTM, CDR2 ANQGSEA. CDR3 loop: CSVKQGDTEAFF. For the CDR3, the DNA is TGCAGCGTTAAGCAGGGAGACACTGAAGCTTTCTTT.

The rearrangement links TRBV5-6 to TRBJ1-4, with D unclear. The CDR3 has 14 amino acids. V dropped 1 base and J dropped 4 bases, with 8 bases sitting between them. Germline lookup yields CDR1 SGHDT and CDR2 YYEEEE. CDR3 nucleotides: TGTGCCAGCAGCTTGTGGCAGATTAATGAAAAACTGTTTTTT. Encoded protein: CASSLWQINEKLFF.

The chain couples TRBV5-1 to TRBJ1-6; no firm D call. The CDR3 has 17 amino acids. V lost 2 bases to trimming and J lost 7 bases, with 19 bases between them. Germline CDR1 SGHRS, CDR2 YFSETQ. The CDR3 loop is CASSFTPRGDNNSPLHF. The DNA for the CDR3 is TGCGCCAGCAGCTTTACACCGCGCGGGGATAACAATTCACCCCTCCACTTT.

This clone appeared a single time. The CDR3 here is CAISDTSGRANEQFF. DNA for the CDR3: TGTGCCATCAGCGACACTAGCGGGAGGGCCAATGAGCAGTTCTTC. The chain couples TRBV10-3 to TRBJ2-1; TRBD2 agrees at 13 bases. Germline values: CDR1 ENHRY, CDR2 SYGVKD. The CDR3 sequence is 15 residues long. Losses at the gene ends were 6 bases for V and 6 bases for J; bases not matched to a gene: 5.

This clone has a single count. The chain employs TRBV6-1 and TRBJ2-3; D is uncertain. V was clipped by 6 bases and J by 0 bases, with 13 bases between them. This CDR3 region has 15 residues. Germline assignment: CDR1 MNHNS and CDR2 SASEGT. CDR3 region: CASRTIAASTDTQYF. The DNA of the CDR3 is TGTGCCAGCAGGACGATCGCGGCTAGCACAGATACGCAGTATTTT.

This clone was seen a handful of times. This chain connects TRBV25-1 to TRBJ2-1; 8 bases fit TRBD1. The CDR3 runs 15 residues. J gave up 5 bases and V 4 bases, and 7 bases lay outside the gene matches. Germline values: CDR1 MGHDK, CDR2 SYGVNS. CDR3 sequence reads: CASSGQGRRDNEQFF. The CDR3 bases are TGTGCCAGCAGTGGACAGGGGAGGAGGGACAATGAGCAGTTCTTC.

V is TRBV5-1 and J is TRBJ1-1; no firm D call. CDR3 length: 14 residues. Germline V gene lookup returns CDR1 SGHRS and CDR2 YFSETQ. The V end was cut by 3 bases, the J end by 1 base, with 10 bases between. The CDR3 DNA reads TGCGCCAGCAGCTCGAGGGTTCGGAACACTGAAGCTTTCTTT. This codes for CASSSRVRNTEAFF.

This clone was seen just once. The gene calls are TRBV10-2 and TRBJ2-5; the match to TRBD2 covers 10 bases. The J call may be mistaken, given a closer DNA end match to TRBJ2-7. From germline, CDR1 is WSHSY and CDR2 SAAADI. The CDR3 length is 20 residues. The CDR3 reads CASSESPLVEGLASSYEQYF. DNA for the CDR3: TGCGCCAGCAGTGAGTCCCCTTTAGTTGAGGGACTAGCGAGCTCCTACGAGCAGTACTTC.

CDR3 DNA sequence: TGTGCCAGCTCATCCGGGACAACTAATGAAAAACTGTTTTTT. Its protein product is CASSSGTTNEKLFF. The chain has TRBV18 and TRBJ1-4; D gene unclear. Trimming stripped 5 bases from V and 0 bases from J, with 7 bases between. The CDR3 spans 14 residues. CDR1 and CDR2 from the germline V gene are KGHSH and LQKENI.

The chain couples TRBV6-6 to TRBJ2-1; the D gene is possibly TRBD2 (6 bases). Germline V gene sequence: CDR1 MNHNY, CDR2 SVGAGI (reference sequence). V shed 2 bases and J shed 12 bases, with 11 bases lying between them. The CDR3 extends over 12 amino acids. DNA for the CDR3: TGTGCCAGCAGTTACACGGGACTTTTGCAGTTCTTC. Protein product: CASSYTGLLQFF.

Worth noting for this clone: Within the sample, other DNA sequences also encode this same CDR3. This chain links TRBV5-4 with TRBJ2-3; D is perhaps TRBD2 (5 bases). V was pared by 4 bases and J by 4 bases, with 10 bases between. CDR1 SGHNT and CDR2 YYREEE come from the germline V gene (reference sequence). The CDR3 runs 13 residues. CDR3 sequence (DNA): TGTGCCAGCAGCCTTACTAGGTCAGATACGCAGTATTTT. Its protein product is CASSLTRSDTQYF.

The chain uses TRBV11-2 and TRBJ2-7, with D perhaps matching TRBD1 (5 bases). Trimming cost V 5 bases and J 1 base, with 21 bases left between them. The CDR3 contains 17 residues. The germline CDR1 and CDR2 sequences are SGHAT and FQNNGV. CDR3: CASSPSIGAGPSYEQYF. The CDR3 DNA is TGTGCCAGCAGCCCTTCGATTGGGGCAGGGCCATCCTACGAGCAGTACTTC.